This entry is about one T cell receptor (beta chain). The J segment lost 4 bases and the V segment lost 4 bases, leaving 13 bases of the junction unmatched. The CDR3 consists of 17 residues. Germline CDR1 MGHRA, CDR2 YSYEKL. This specimen belongs to a study of control samples from healthy donors and cancer patients. TCRdb keeps only in-frame clones here, not all; method: immunoSEQ multiplex PCR. The sample records under 80,000 clones, around 94% being singletons. The gene calls are TRBV4-1 and TRBJ2-7, with 10 nucleotides matching TRBD2. Sequencing was done on a sample of blood. The origin of this receptor is a woman aged 40 to 49 in good health. This chain's CDR3 is CASSRAGAGLASYEQYF. The CDR3, as DNA: TGCGCCAGCAGCCGAGCCGGGGCGGGACTAGCGAGTTACGAGCAGTACTTC.